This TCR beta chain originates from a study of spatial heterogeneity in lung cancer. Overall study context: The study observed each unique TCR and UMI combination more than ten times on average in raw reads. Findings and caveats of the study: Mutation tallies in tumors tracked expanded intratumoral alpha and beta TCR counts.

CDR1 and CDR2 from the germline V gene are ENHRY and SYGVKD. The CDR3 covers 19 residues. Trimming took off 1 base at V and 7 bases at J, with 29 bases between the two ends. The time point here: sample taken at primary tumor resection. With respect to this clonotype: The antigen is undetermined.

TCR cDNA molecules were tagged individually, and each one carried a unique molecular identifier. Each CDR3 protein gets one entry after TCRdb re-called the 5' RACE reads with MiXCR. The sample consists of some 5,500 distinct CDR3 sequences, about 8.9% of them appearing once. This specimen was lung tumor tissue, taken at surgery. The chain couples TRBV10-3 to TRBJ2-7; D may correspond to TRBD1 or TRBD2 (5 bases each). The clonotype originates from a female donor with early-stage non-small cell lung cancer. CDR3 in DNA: TGTGCCATCAGTGAGTTTTCCGGGGCCCGGGTTAACCCACTGGGGGAGCAGTACTTC. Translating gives CAISEFSGARVNPLGEQYF.